The T cell receptor (beta chain) described here comes from a study of blood T cell repertoires in COVID-19. Study background: Collection of acute and convalescent COVID-19 samples took place in the United States, Italy and Spain.

Per the original methods: Nucleated cell number was recorded as an estimate derived from reference gene primer amplification. Sequenced by immunoSEQ multiplex PCR; TCRdb stores in-frame clones only, minus some. V and J calls and clone size are given by that table; D and trimming were obtained from the DNA. The sample includes 150,000 to 200,000 clones, just under 95% of them seen just once. CDR1 is SGDLS, CDR2 YYNGEE, per germline. This CDR3 is 14 amino acids long. Deletions cut 5 bases from V and 2 bases from J, with 13 bases between. Sequenced input: peripheral blood. The receptor was derived from a woman between 45 and 65 years old with acute or convalescent COVID-19. V gene TRBV9 combines with J gene TRBJ1-2; D is unclear. CDR3 DNA sequence: TGTGCCAGCAGTGAGGGTGGAGGGAACTATGGCTACACCTTC. Protein sequence: CASSEGGGNYGYTF.